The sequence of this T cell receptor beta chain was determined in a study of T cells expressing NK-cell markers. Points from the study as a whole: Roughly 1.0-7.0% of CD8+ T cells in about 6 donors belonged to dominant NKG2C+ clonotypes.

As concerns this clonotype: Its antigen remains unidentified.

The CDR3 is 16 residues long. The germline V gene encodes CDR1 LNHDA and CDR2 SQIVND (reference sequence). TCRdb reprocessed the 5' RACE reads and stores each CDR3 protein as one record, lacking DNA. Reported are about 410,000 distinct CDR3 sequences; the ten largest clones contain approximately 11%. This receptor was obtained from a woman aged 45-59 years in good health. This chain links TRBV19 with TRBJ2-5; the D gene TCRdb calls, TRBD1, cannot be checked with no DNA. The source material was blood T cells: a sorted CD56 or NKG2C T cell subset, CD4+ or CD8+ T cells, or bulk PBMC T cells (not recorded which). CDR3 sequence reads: CAAFSRGRGRRETQYF. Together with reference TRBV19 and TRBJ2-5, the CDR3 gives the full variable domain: DGGITQSPKYLFRKEGQNVTLSCEQNLNHDAMYWYRQDPGQGLRLIYYSQIVNDFQKGDIAEGYSVSREKKESFPLTVTSAQKNPTAFYLCAAFSRGRGRRETQYFGPGTRLLVL.